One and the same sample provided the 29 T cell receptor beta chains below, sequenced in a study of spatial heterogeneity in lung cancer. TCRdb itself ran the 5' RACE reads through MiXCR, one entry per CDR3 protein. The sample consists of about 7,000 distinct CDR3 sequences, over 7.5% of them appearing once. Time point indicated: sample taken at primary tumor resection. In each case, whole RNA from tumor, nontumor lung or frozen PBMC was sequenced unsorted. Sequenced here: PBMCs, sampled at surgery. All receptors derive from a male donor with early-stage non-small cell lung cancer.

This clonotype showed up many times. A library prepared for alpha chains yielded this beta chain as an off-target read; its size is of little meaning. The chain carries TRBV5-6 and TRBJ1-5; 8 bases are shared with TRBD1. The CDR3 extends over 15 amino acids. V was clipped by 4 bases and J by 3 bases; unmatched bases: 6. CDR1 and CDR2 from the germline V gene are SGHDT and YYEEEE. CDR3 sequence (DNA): TGTGCCAGCAGCCGGGGACAGGCAACCAATCAGCCCCAGCATTTT. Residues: CASSRGQATNQPQHF.

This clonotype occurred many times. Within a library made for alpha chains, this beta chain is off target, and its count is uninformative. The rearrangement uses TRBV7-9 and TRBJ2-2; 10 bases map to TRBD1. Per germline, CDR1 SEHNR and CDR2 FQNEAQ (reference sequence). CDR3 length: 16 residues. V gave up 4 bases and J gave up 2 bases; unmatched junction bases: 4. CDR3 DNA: TGTGCCAGCAGCTCCGGGACAGGGGTCAACACCGGGGAGCTGTTTTTT. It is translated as CASSSGTGVNTGELFF.

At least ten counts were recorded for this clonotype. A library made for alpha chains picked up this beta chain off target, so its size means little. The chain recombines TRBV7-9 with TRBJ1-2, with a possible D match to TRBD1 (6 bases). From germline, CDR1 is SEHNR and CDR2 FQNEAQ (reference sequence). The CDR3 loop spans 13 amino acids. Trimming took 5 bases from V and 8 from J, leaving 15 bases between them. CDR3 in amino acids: CASSLGQQVGYTF. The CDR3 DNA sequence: TGTGCCAGCAGCCTAGGACAGCAGGTCGGCTACACCTTC.

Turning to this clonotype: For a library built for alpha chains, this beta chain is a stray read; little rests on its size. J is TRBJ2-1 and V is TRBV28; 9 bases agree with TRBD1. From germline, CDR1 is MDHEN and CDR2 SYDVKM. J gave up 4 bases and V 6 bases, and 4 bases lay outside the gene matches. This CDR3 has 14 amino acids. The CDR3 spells CASRSGQGYNEQFF. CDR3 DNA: TGTGCCAGCAGGTCGGGACAGGGTTACAATGAGCAGTTCTTC.

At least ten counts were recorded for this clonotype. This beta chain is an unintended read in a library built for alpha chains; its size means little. The CDR3 DNA reads TGTGCCAGCAGTTTTAGCTGGAATGAGCAGTTCTTC. Its protein is CASSFSWNEQFF. This sequence joins TRBV12-3 or TRBV12-4 and TRBJ2-1; D gene unclear. This CDR3 comprises 12 residues. The ends were cut back, 3 bases at V and 7 bases at J, with 7 bases in the middle.

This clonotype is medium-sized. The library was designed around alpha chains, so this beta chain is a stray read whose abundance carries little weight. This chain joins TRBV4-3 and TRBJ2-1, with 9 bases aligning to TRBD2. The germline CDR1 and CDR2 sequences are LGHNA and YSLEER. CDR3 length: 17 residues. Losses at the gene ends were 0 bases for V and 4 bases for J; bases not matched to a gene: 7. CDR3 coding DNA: TGCGCCAGCAGCCAAGATCCCAGCGGGAGGACTTACAATGAGCAGTTCTTC. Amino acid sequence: CASSQDPSGRTYNEQFF.

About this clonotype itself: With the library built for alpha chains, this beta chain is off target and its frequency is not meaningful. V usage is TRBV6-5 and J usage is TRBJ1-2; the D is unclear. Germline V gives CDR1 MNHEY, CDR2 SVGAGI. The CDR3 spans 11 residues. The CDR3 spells CAIGEYYGYTF. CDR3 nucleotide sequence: TGTGCTATTGGGGAGTATTATGGCTACACCTTC.

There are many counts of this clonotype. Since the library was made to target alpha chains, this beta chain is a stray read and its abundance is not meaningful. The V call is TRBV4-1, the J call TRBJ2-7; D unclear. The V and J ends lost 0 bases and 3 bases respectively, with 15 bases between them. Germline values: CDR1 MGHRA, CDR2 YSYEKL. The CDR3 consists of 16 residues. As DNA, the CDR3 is TGCGCCAGCAGCCAAGAGCAGAGTGTGCAGCTCTACGAGCAGTACTTC. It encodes CASSQEQSVQLYEQYF.

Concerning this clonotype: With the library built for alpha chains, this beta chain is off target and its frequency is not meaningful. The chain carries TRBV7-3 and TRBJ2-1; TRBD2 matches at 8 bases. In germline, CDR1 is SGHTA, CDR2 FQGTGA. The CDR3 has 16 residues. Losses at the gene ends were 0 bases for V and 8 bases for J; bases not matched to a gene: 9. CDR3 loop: CASSLTGSGSFDEQFF. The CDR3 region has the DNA TGTGCCAGCAGCTTAACGGGGAGCGGGAGTTTCGATGAGCAGTTCTTC.

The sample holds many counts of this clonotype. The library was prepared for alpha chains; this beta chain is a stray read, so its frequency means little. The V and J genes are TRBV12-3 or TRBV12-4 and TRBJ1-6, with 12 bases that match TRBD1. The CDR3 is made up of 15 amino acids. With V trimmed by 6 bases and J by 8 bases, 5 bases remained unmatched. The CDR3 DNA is TGTGCCAGCAGAGGGACAGGGGGCATTTATTCACCCCTCCACTTT. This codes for CASRGTGGIYSPLHF.

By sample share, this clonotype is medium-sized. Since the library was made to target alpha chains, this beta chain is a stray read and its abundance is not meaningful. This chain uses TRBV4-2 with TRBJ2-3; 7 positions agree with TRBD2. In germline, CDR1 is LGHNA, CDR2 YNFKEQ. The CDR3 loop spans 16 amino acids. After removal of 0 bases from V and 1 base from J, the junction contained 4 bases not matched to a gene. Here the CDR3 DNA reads TGTGCCAGCAGCCAAGATGCTACTAGCGGCACAGATACGCAGTATTTT. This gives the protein CASSQDATSGTDTQYF.

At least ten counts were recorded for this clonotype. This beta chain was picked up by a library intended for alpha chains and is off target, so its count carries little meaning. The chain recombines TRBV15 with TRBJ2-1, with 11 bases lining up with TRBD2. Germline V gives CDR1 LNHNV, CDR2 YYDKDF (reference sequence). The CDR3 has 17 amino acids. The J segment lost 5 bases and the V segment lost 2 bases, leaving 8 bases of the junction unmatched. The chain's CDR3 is CATSRPWTSGYNNEQFF. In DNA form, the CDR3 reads TGTGCCACCAGCAGACCATGGACTAGCGGGTATAACAATGAGCAGTTCTTC.

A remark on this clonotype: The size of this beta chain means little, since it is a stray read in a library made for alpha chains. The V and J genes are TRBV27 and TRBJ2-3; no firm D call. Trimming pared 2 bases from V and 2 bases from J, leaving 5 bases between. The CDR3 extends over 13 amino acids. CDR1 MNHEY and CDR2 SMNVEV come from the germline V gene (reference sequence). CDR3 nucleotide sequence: TGTGCCAGCAGTTTAGTGTTCACAGATACGCAGTATTTT. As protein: CASSLVFTDTQYF.

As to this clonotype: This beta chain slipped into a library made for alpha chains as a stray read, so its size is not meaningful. Here the CDR3 reads CASARGSYNEQFF. CDR3 nucleotides: TGTGCCAGCGCGAGGGGCTCCTACAATGAGCAGTTCTTC. The V call is TRBV12-3 or TRBV12-4, the J call TRBJ2-1; D possibly uses TRBD1 or TRBD2 (5 bases each). There are 13 residues in the CDR3. V was cut by 8 bases and J by 0 bases, with 8 bases left in between.

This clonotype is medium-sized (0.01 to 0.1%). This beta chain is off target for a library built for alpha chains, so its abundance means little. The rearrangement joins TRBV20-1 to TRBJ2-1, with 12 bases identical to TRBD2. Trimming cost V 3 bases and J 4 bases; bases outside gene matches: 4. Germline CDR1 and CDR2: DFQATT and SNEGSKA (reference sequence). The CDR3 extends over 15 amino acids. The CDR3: CSASRLAGAYNEQFF. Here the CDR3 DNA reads TGCAGTGCTAGCCGACTAGCGGGAGCTTACAATGAGCAGTTCTTC.

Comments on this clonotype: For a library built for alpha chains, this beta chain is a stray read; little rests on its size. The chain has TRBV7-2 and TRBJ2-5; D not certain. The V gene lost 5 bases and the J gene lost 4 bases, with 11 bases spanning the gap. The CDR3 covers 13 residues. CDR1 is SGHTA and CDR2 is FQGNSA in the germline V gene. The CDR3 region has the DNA TGTGCCAGCAGCCCCACTCGGTCAGAGACCCAGTACTTC. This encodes CASSPTRSETQYF.

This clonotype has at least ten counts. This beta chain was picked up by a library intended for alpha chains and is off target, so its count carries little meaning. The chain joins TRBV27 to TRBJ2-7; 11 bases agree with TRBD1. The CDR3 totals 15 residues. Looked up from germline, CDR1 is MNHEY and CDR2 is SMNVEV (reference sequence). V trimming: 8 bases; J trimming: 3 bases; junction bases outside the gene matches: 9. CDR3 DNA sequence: TGTGCCAGCCGAAGACCGGGACAGGGGGGCTACGAGCAGTACTTC. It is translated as CASRRPGQGGYEQYF.

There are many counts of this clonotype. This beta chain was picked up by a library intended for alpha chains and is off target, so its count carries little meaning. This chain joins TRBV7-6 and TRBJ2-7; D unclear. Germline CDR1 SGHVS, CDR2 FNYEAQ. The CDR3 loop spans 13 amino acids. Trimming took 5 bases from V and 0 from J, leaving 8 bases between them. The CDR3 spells CASSPEVSYEQYF. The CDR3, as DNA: TGTGCCAGCAGCCCCGAGGTCTCCTACGAGCAGTACTTC.

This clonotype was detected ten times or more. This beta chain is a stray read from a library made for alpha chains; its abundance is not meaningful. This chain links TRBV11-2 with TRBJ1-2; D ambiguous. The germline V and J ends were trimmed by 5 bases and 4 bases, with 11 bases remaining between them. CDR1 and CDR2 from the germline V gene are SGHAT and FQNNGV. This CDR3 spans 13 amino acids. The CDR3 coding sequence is TGTGCCAGCAGCCAGGACCTATCCTATGGCTACACCTTC. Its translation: CASSQDLSYGYTF.

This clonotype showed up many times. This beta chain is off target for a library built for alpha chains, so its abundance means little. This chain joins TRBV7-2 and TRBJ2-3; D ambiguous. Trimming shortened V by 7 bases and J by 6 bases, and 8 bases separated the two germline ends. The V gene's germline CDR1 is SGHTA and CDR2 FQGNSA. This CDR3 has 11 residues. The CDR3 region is CASIGWDTQYF. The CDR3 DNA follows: TGTGCCAGCATCGGGTGGGATACGCAGTATTTT. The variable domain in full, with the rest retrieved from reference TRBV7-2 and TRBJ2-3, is GAGVSQSPSNKVTEKGKDVELRCDPISGHTALYWYRQSLGQGLEFLIYFQGNSAPDKSGLPSDRFSAERTGGSVSTLTIQRTQQEDSAVYLCASIGWDTQYFGPGTRLTVL.

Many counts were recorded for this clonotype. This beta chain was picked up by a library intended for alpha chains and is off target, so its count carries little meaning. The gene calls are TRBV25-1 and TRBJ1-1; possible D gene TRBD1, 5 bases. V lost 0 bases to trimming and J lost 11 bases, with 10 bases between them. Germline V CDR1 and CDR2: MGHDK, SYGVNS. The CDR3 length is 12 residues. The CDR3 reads CASSEYGGPAFF. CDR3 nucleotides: TGTGCCAGCAGTGAATATGGGGGTCCGGCTTTCTTT.

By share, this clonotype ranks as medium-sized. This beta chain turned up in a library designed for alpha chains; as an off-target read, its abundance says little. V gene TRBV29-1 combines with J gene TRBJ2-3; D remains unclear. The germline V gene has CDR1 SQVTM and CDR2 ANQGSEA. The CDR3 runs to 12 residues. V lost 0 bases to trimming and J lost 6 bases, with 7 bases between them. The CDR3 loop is CSVEEPRDTQYF. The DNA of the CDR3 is TGCAGCGTTGAAGAGCCAAGGGATACGCAGTATTTT.

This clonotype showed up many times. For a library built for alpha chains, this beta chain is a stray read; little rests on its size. CDR3 residues: CAWSEQGTGANVLTF. CDR3 bases: TGTGCCTGGAGCGAACAGGGAACTGGGGCCAACGTCCTGACTTTC. V and J are TRBV30 and TRBJ2-6; D may be TRBD1 (6 bases). The CDR3 covers 15 residues. The V and J ends lost 3 bases and 2 bases respectively, with 11 bases between them. Germline V gene data show CDR1 as GTSNPN and CDR2 as SVGIG (reference sequence).

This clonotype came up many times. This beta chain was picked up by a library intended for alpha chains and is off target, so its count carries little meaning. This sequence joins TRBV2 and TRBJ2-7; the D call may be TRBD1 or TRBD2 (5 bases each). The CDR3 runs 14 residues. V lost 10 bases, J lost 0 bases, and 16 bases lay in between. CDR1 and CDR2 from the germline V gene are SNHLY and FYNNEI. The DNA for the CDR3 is TGTGCCAACGCTCGAGGGGACCTCTCCTACGAGCAGTACTTC. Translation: CANARGDLSYEQYF. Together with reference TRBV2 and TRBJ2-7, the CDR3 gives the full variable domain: EPEVTQTPSHQVTQMGQEVILRCVPISNHLYFYWYRQILGQKVEFLVSFYNNEISEKSEIFDDQFSVERPDGSNFTLKIRSTKLEDSAMYFCANARGDLSYEQYFGPGTRLTVT.

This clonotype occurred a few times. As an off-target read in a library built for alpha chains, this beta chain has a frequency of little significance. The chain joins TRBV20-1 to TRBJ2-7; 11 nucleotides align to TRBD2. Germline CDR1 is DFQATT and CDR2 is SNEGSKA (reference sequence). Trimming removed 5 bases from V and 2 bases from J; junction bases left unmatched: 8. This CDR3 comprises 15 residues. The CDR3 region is CSAAGTSGSTYEQYF. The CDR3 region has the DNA TGCAGTGCTGCAGGGACTAGCGGTTCTACCTACGAGCAGTACTTC.

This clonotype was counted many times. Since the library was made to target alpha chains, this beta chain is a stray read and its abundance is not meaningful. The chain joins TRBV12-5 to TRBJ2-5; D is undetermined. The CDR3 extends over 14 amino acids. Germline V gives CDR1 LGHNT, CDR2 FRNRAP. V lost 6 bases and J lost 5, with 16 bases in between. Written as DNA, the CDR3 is TGTGCTAGTGGAAAAGGTGCAGACGCGGAGACCCAGTACTTC. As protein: CASGKGADAETQYF.

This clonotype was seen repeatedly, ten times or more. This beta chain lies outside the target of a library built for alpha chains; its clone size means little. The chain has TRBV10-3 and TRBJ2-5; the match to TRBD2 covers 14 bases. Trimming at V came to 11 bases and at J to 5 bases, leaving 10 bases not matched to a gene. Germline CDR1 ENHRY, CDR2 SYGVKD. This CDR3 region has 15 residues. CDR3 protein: CASLPGLAGVETQYF. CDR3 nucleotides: TGTGCCTCACTTCCGGGACTAGCGGGAGTCGAGACCCAGTACTTC.

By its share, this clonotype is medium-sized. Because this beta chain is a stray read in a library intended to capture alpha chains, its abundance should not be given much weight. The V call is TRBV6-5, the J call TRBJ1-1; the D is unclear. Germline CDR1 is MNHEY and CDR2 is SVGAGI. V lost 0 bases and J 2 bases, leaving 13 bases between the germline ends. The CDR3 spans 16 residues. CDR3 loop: CASSYSIGVFNTEAFF. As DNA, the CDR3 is TGTGCCAGCAGTTACTCGATCGGGGTCTTTAACACTGAAGCTTTCTTT.

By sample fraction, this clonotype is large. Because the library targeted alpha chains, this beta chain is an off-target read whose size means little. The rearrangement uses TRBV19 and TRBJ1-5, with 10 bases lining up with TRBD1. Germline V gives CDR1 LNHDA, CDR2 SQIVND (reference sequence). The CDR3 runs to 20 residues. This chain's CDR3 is CVPGVDRDRGLPYSNQPQHF. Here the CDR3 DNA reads TGTGTGCCAGGGGTAGACCGGGACAGGGGACTCCCTTATAGCAATCAGCCCCAGCATTTT.